This TCR beta chain was sequenced during a study of T cell responses to AZD1222 COVID-19 vaccine (dated by TCRdb to 2020 to 2022). In the study overall: Because spike-specific TCR depth and breadth did not differ between the two schedules, AZD1222 recipients who got a second dose at roughly 4 weeks were pooled with those who got a second dose at roughly 12 weeks. A total of about 240 trial participants underwent TCR sequencing, of whom approximately 210 received two doses of AZD1222 and some 25 received two doses of the MenACWY control vaccine. Trial participants were enrolled by age into 18-55, 56-69 and 70-plus year subgroups, with roughly 150, 30 and 60 TCR-sequenced participants respectively.

V and J are truncated by 5 bases and 0 bases respectively, leaving an intervening sequence of 14 bases. CDR1 and CDR2, per the germline V gene, are SGHTA and FQGNSA. The CDR3 runs 17 amino acids, cysteine and phenylalanine included. This entry keeps only the CDR3 DNA: 51 bases, framed from base 1. This specimen's time point label, interpreted: baseline before first vaccination. Samples from vaccinated people were obtained from the UK trials COV001 and COV002, which included a single-blind randomized controlled phase 2/3 trial of AZD1222 (ChAdOx1 nCoV-19) in healthy adults. Trial participant PBMC samples were collected at day 0 and day 28 after the second dose for TCRbeta chain sequencing. Concerning this clone: This receptor's antigen is unknown. One base away there is no much larger clone; base qualities are not given.

The CDR3 regions of human TCRbeta chains were analyzed by immunosequencing. The study's own analysis went as follows. TCRs in the repertoires were matched against a reference library of SARS-CoV-2-specific TCRs that had been generated with the MIRA antigen-specificity platform. Breadth was defined as the fraction of unique TCRs that were SARS-CoV-2-associated. Depth was defined as the fraction of total T cells that were SARS-CoV-2-associated. Using the MIRA data, every spike-specific TCR was mapped to the spike region that the TCR reacted to and assigned to either a CD4 or a CD8 class. Log10-transformed breadth and depth values were compared by one-way ANOVA with Sidak's multiple comparisons tests. TCRdb stores this immuneACCESS table with in-frame sequences only. Part of the clones is absent; in the studies checked, under half of the shortfall reflects unresolved V genes, and no reason is known for the rest. The V and J calls and the clone size are those of that table, but D and trimming were determined from the DNA. The sample yields roughly 100,000 clones; approximately 89% were counted once. The ten largest account for more than 6.5% of the sample.

The paper as a whole reports these results and caveats: In the small 56-69-year group, the increase in depth fell short of significance, most likely because of low power. Spike-specific TCR breadth and depth rose significantly after two AZD1222 doses compared with day 0 and with MenACWY recipients. Participants were mostly white British, with more females than males. The authors suggested clonal diversity may have been underestimated. The vaccine-associated CD4 TCRs covered the entire spike protein, and the dominant responses fell in regions 160-218 and 743-854. Conclusions about previously exposed vaccinees were limited because only a handful of AZD1222 recipients were SARS-CoV-2 seropositive at baseline. No day 14 peak-response samples were available, so repertoires were characterized only after the peak T cell response. Reportedly, almost half of the unique spike-specific TCRs recognized epitopes lying outside the regions that are mutated in the B.1.351 and B.1.1.7 variants.

The clonotype was recovered from an adult in good health. The chain is encoded by TRBV7-2 joined to TRBJ1-6, with the identity of the D gene unclear. This specimen consisted of peripheral blood, obtained on day 0 of AZD1222 vaccination. The DNA sequence reads TGTGCCAGCAGCGGGTCGGACCGGAGCTCCTATAATTCACCCCTCCACTTT. This gives the protein CASSGSDRSSYNSPLHF.